The 2 T cell receptor beta chains listed next were all sequenced from one sample in a study of identical twins. From the 5' RACE reads, TCRdb called clonotypes with MiXCR, one entry per CDR3 protein. This sample has about 810,000 distinct CDR3 sequences; roughly an eighth occur once, and the top ten carry 1.5% to 2%. These same records also appear under a second study, on yellow fever vaccine responses in identical twins.

Sequences were obtained from PBMCs. All receptors come from a woman under 30 in good health.

This clonotype was detected a few times. This rearrangement joins TRBV21-1 to TRBJ2-5; the table's D call TRBD1 went unverified against the DNA. TRBV21-1 is classified as a pseudogene. The CDR3 runs 14 residues. As DNA, the CDR3 is TGTGCCAGCACCCCTTCGGAGGTGGGAGAGACCCAGTACTTC. Its protein product is CASTPSEVGETQYF.

At least ten counts were recorded for this clonotype. The genes are TRBV5-1 and TRBJ1-1; 9 nucleotides match TRBD1. The CDR3 spans 14 residues. CDR1 and CDR2 from the germline V gene are SGHRS and YFSETQ. Unmatched junction bases numbered 5, after V lost 4 bases and J lost 4 bases. In nucleotides, the CDR3 is TGCGCCAGCAGCCTGCCGGACAGGGGCACTGAAGCTTTCTTT. It yields the protein CASSLPDRGTEAFF.